This is a list of T cell receptor beta chains from one sample in a study of identical twins. A single record per CDR3 protein comes from TCRdb applying MiXCR to the 5' RACE reads. Of 500,000 to 600,000 distinct CDR3 sequences listed, roughly 21% are singletons. Separately, the same data were catalogued under a study of T cells expressing NK-cell markers.

The sample consisted of CD4+ T cells sorted from blood. Receptors originate from a woman between 18 and 29 years old in good health. Each CDR3 is given with its conserved first and last residue. The order of the fields is J gene, D gene, clone size, V gene, CDR3 DNA, CDR3 protein. D genes are given only for firm matches. Rows give clone size only sometimes, using once, few, many, or a class for an expanded clone.

J: TRBJ2-1
D: NA
size: NA
V: TRBV20-1
DNA: TGCAGTGCTATCCGAGTTGGGTACAATGAGCAGTTCTTC
CDR3: CSAIRVGYNEQFF

J: TRBJ2-1
D: TRBD2
size: NA
V: TRBV3-1
DNA: TGTGCCTCCAAACCGAGGGGAGCGGGGAACAATGAGCAGTTCTTC
CDR3: CASKPRGAGNNEQFF

J: TRBJ2-1
D: TRBD2
size: few
V: TRBV11-1
DNA: TGTGCCAGCAGCATCCGGATCCCTAGCGGGGGGGCGTGGGAGCAGTTCTTC
CDR3: CASSIRIPSGGAWEQFF

J: TRBJ2-1
D: NA
size: NA
V: TRBV18
DNA: TGTGCCAGCTCACCACAGGTTGATAACAATGAGCAGTTCTTC
CDR3: CASSPQVDNNEQFF

J: TRBJ1-4
D: NA
size: few
V: TRBV12-3/TRBV12-4
DNA: TGTGCCAGCACTCCGACAGAAAGATACGAAAAACTGTTTTTT
CDR3: CASTPTERYEKLFF

J: TRBJ2-7
D: NA
size: NA
V: TRBV20-1
DNA: TGCAGTGCTAGAGGAGCGCGGAGTAGGTACGAGCAGTACTTC
CDR3: CSARGARSRYEQYF

J: TRBJ1-2
D: NA
size: NA
V: TRBV5-1
DNA: TGCGCCAGCAGCTTTTCACCAACATATGGCTACACCTTC
CDR3: CASSFSPTYGYTF

J: TRBJ2-2
D: NA
size: NA
V: TRBV12-3/TRBV12-4
DNA: TGTGCCAGCAGTGACAGACCCGGGGGCAACACCGGGGAGCTGTTTTTT
CDR3: CASSDRPGGNTGELFF

J: TRBJ2-7
D: NA
size: NA
V: TRBV5-1
DNA: TGCGCCAGCAGTCGGGGACAACCGATTGGCAGCGAGCAGTACTTC
CDR3: CASSRGQPIGSEQYF

J: TRBJ1-2
D: NA
size: NA
V: TRBV5-4
DNA: TGTGCCAGCAGCTTGATCCTGACATTTGATGGCTACACCTTC
CDR3: CASSLILTFDGYTF

J: TRBJ2-7
D: TRBD2
size: few
V: TRBV20-1
DNA: TGCAGTGCTACCTTGGGGGGGGGATCCTACGAGCAGTACTTC
CDR3: CSATLGGGSYEQYF

J: TRBJ2-5
D: NA
size: few
V: TRBV29-1
DNA: TGCAGCGGACGATCTAGCGCGTGGGAGACCCAGTACTTC
CDR3: CSGRSSAWETQYF

J: TRBJ1-1
D: NA
size: many
V: TRBV12-3/TRBV12-4
DNA: TGTGCCAGCAGTCGTACAATGGGACGGGGGGACACTGAAGCTTTCTTT
CDR3: CASSRTMGRGDTEAFF

J: TRBJ2-1
D: TRBD2
size: few
V: TRBV7-7
DNA: TGTGCTAGCAGCTTAGCGGGGCCCAACAATGAGCAGTTCTTC
CDR3: CASSLAGPNNEQFF

J: TRBJ1-6
D: NA
size: NA
V: TRBV9
DNA: TGTGCCAGCACCTCAGGGCTCTCCTATAATTCACCCCTCCACTTT
CDR3: CASTSGLSYNSPLHF

J: TRBJ2-7
D: TRBD1
size: few
V: TRBV6-1
DNA: TGTGCCAGCAACCGCGCCAGGGGGCACTCCTACGAGCAGTACTTC
CDR3: CASNRARGHSYEQYF

J: TRBJ1-1
D: NA
size: few
V: TRBV11-1
DNA: TGTGCCAGCCTTGGGGAGGCTGAAGCTTTCTTT
CDR3: CASLGEAEAFF

J: TRBJ2-1
D: NA
size: NA
V: TRBV20-1
DNA: TGCAGTGCTAGAGATGGAGGGCGACTCTCCGGATTC
CDR3: CSARDGGRLSGF